This TCR beta chain comes out of a study of monozygotic twins with inflammatory bowel disease. TCRdb reprocessed the 5' RACE reads and reports one entry per CDR3 protein, with no DNA. In all, the sample yields fewer than 450,000 distinct CDR3 sequences. The CDR3 spans 13 residues. Germline V gives CDR1 SGHTA, CDR2 FQGTGA. The receptor comes from a human donor with ulcerative colitis or Crohn's disease, or a healthy co-twin of an affected twin (not recorded which). The V and J genes are TRBV7-3 and TRBJ2-5; lacking DNA, the TRBD2 call made by TCRdb goes unchecked. Sample: blood. This chain's CDR3 is CASSLLEQETQYF. Full variable domain (outside the CDR3, taken from reference TRBV7-3 and TRBJ2-5): GAGVSQTPSNKVTEKGKYVELRCDPISGHTALYWYRQSLGQGPEFLIYFQGTGAADDSGLPNDRFFAVRPEGSVSTLKIQRTERGDSAVYLCASSLLEQETQYFGPGTRLLVL.